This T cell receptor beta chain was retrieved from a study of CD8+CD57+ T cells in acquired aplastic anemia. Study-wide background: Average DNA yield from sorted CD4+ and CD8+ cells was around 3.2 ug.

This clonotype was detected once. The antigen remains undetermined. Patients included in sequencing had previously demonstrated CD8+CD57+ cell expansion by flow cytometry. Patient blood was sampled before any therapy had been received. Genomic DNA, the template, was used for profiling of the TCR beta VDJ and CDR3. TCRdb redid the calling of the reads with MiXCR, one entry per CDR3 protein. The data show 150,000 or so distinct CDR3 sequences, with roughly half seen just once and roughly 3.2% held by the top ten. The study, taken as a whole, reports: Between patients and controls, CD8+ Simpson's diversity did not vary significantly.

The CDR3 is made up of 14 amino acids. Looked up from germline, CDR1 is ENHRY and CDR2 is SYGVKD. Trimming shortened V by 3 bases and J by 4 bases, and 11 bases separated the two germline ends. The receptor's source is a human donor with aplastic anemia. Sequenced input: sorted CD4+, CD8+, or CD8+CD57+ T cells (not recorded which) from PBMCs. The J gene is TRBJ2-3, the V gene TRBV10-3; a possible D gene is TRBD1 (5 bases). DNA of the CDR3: TGTGCCATCAGTGATGGTAGGGGTGCAGATACGCAGTATTTT. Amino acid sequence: CAISDGRGADTQYF.